This is a list of T cell receptor beta chains from one sample in a study of OX40 agonist ivuxolimab in advanced cancers. Some clones are missing from TCRdb's copy, which holds only in-frame ones; the method was immunoSEQ multiplex PCR. The sample lists approximately 10,000 clones; 75% to 90% were seen once. The sample here was CD4+ or CD8+ T cells sorted from blood, taken in a trial of the OX40 agonist ivuxolimab. The receptor set was obtained from an adult with an advanced solid tumor such as melanoma, head and neck, liver or kidney cancer. Both conserved end residues are part of each CDR3. A D gene is named only where the DNA matches it firmly.

v_call | d_call | cdr3_aa
TRBV7-9 | TRBD1 | CASSPTGGYEQYF
TRBV5-1 | . | CASSLASPGANTGELFF
TRBV9 | . | CASSPRAVTSTDTQYF
TRBV27 | . | CASSPSPNQPQHF
TRBV13 | . | CASSIGARGYTF
TRBV7-9 | . | CASSPPGGSYEQYF
TRBV25-1 | . | CASSEYGQPQHF
TRBV7-9 | TRBD2 | CASSFQLAGATSTDTQYF
TRBV7-9 | . | CASSPYPGSREKLFF
TRBV6-5 | . | CASSNRLNTGELFF
TRBV20-1 | . | CSAGEQFF
TRBV25-1 | . | CASSSLRGGHDTQYF
TRBV11-2 | TRBD1 | CASSFPWTGDGYTF
TRBV11-2 | TRBD1 | CASSFGTEGDQYF
TRBV2 | TRBD1 | CASTGQGHNEQFF
TRBV13 | TRBD1 | CASSSGQGNQPQHF
TRBV27 | TRBD1 | CASSLSRTGRSSGANVLTF
TRBV5-3 | TRBD2 | CAAGERGSYEQYF
TRBV5-1 | TRBD2 | CASSGASSGVYNEQFF
TRBV7-2 | . | CASSYGDYEQYF
TRBV27 | . | CASSLVAGGQFF
TRBV29-1 | . | CSVEGSGIYGYTF
TRBV5-1 | . | CASSLWTGFMNTEAFF
TRBV2 | . | CASSDPQGTAEAFF
TRBV5-1 | TRBD2 | CASSLASGYEQYF
TRBV30 | TRBD1 | CAWSGPWDRTSYEQYF
TRBV18 | . | CASSPYGVADTQYF
TRBV27 | . | CASSSGAYEQYF
TRBV7-9 | . | CASSYPRGTGSNEKLFF
TRBV11-3 | . | CASSLGWRNYGYTF
TRBV19 | . | CASSIDGWNTEAFF
TRBV5-4 | TRBD1 | CASSLGTGLPMNTEAFF
TRBV9 | TRBD2 | CASSVYSGGLPTDTQYF
TRBV6-1 | TRBD1 | CASREGQGAGYTF
TRBV27 | . | CASSFGGGSTDTQYF
TRBV28 | TRBD1 | CASTADRASSYEQYF
TRBV7-6 | . | CASSLMEAGTYEQYF
TRBV4-1 | TRBD1 | CASSQLDRATEAFF
TRBV18 | . | CASSPTPAGHFYGYTF
TRBV6-5 | . | CASSDSPTYEQYF
TRBV5-4 | . | CASSLESGVGSYEQYF
TRBV27 | . | CASSPYSPLIYGYTF
TRBV2 | . | CASSDGRMSNQPQHF
TRBV27 | . | CASRRSTGETQYF
TRBV7-9 | . | CASSSPAEWADTQYF
TRBV5-1 | . | CASRTGHHYEQYF
TRBV27 | TRBD2 | CASRQLSGGAAEQYF
TRBV6-5 | . | CASSYSLDSSYEQYF
TRBV27 | . | CASSPHDILSSYNEQFF
TRBV5-1 | TRBD2 | CASSSGGSGTGELFF